In this sample, the clone carrying this T cell receptor (beta chain) turned up many times. Germline CDR1 reads SQVTM; CDR2 reads ANQGSEA. CDR3 length equals 14 residues. V lost 6 bases and J lost 6; bases outside the gene matches: 12. TCRdb re-called the RT-PCR reads through MiXCR, storing one row per CDR3 protein. The sample contains more than 550,000 distinct CDR3 sequences, 12% to 15% of which appear only once. The sequenced sample consisted of memory CD4+ T cells from blood. This chain joins TRBV29-1 and TRBJ2-7; 9 bases match TRBD1. This TCR was sampled from a female donor in good health, serving as a healthy control. The CDR3 DNA reads TGCAGCGTCCCCGGTGGGACAGGGAGGTCCGAGCAGTACTTC. Amino acids: CSVPGGTGRSEQYF.